These 5 T cell receptor beta chains were sequenced from one sample in a study of T cells in Graves' hyperthyroidism and ophthalmopathy. The TCR beta CDR3 regions underwent amplification using RNA transcripts as the source. First-round RT-PCR targeting the TCR CDR3 was performed with the HTBI primer set. From the multiplex PCR reads, TCRdb called clonotypes with MiXCR, one entry per CDR3 protein. The sample records some 250,000 distinct CDR3 sequences, approximately 14% being singletons. Sequencing was done on a sample of blood. These receptors came from a woman aged 45-65 years with Graves' hyperthyroidism that later progressed to Graves' ophthalmopathy.

This clonotype was seen many times. The CDR3 protein is CASSEWGYGYTF. The DNA of the CDR3 is TGTGCCAGCAGTGAATGGGGGTATGGCTACACCTTC. The chain joins TRBV6-1 to TRBJ1-2; a possible D gene is TRBD1 (5 bases). Germline assignment: CDR1 MNHNS and CDR2 SASEGT. V was pared by 2 bases and J by 5 bases, with 6 bases between. This CDR3 is 12 amino acids long.

This clonotype was seen at least ten times. This chain joins TRBV6-4 and TRBJ1-5; D is unresolved. V was cut by 5 bases and J by 7 bases, with 12 bases left in between. CDR3 length: 13 residues. Germline CDR1 is MRHNA and CDR2 is SNTAGT. CDR3 nucleotides: TGTGCCAGCAGTCCCACCCTGGCCCAGCCCCAGCATTTT. Amino acids: CASSPTLAQPQHF.

This clonotype was seen many times. V is TRBV2 and J is TRBJ1-3; D is undetermined. The CDR3 totals 12 residues. CDR1 and CDR2 from the germline V gene are SNHLY and FYNNEI. V lost 2 bases, J lost 4 bases, and 3 bases lay in between. The CDR3 spells CASSERGNTIYF. Here the CDR3 DNA reads TGTGCCAGCAGTGAAAGAGGAAACACCATATATTTT.

The chain joins TRBV10-2 to TRBJ2-1, with 10 bases lining up with TRBD2. With V trimmed by 3 bases and J by 5 bases, 7 bases remained unmatched. CDR3 length: 16 amino acids. Germline V lookup: CDR1 WSHSY, CDR2 SAAADI. In nucleotides, the CDR3 is TGCGCCAGCAGTGACCTAACTAGCGGGGCCGACAATGAGCAGTTCTTC. It translates to CASSDLTSGADNEQFF.

This clonotype was detected ten times or more. The chain is built from TRBV7-8 and TRBJ1-5; D is ambiguous. Germline CDR1 is SGHVS and CDR2 is FQNEAQ. Trimming removed 0 bases at V and 0 bases at J, with 9 bases between. The length of the CDR3 is 16 residues. CDR3 in amino acids: CASSLAWAASNQPQHF. The CDR3 nucleotides read TGTGCCAGCAGCTTAGCGTGGGCAGCTAGCAATCAGCCCCAGCATTTT.